A selection of T cell receptor beta chains follows, all from one sample in a study of T cells in tumors after PD-1 blockade. The repertoire was sequenced with immunoSEQ multiplex PCR; TCRdb's copy has only in-frame clones and lacks some. The table includes 13,000 to 15,000 clones, about 63% detected once. The sequencing here drew on tumor tissue, taken after anti-PD-1 treatment. The receptors were sampled from a human donor with cutaneous squamous cell carcinoma. Each CDR3 is given with its conserved first and last residue. The order of the fields is D gene, clone size, CDR3 length, J gene, V gene, CDR3 protein, CDR3 DNA. A D gene is named only where the DNA matches it firmly. Not all rows give a size; the values are once, few, many and, for expanded clones, a class.

TRBD1	once	16	TRBJ2-3	TRBV5-6	CASRRSDRVGSDTQYF	TGTGCCAGCAGAAGATCTGACAGGGTGGGTTCAGATACGCAGTATTTT
TRBD1	-	14	TRBJ2-5	TRBV23-1	CASSQLRGRETQYF	TGCGCCAGCAGTCAACTCAGGGGGCGAGAGACCCAGTACTTC
TRBD1	-	15	TRBJ1-3	TRBV28	CASSYRGLSGNTIYF	TGTGCCAGCAGTTACAGGGGGCTCTCTGGAAACACCATATATTTT
-	few	14	TRBJ2-7	TRBV5-4	CASSWSSLAYEQYF	TGTGCCAGCAGCTGGAGTTCCTTAGCCTACGAGCAGTACTTC
-	-	13	TRBJ1-1	TRBV30	CAWDTGTGTEAFF	TGTGCCTGGGATACAGGGACGGGAACTGAAGCTTTCTTT
TRBD2	-	14	TRBJ2-5	TRBV2	CASSALAGAETQYF	TGTGCCAGCAGTGCACTAGCGGGGGCAGAGACCCAGTACTTC
-	-	11	TRBJ1-1	TRBV20-1	CSASYTGRAFF	TGCAGTGCTAGCTACACAGGGAGGGCTTTCTTT
TRBD1	-	14	TRBJ2-2	TRBV19	CASLGRGLTGELFF	TGTGCCAGCCTCGGCAGGGGGCTCACCGGGGAGCTGTTTTTT
TRBD2	-	15	TRBJ2-1	TRBV19	CASTPSLLAGGLQFF	TGTGCCAGTACCCCGTCGTTGCTAGCGGGAGGCCTACAGTTCTTC
-	-	15	TRBJ2-2	TRBV18	CASSPRVSGTGELFF	TGTGCCAGCTCACCCCGGGTGTCGGGCACCGGGGAGCTGTTTTTT
-	-	15	TRBJ1-1	TRBV18	CASSPSAGRGTEAFF	TGTGCCAGCTCACCGTCGGCAGGGCGGGGGACTGAAGCTTTCTTT
-	-	16	TRBJ1-1	TRBV11-2	CASSFRQTMRNTEAFF	TGTGCCAGCAGCTTCCGACAGACCATGAGGAACACTGAAGCTTTCTTT
-	-	14	TRBJ1-1	TRBV5-8	CASVGGGLNTEAFF	TGTGCCAGCGTCGGGGGTGGGTTGAACACTGAAGCTTTCTTT
TRBD1	-	15	TRBJ1-1	TRBV9	CASSGDRGRGTEAFF	TGTGCCAGCAGCGGAGACAGGGGCAGGGGTACTGAAGCTTTCTTT
-	-	16	TRBJ2-6	TRBV18	CASSPDWGAGANVLTF	TGTGCCAGCTCACCAGATTGGGGGGCTGGGGCCAACGTCCTGACTTTC
TRBD1	-	18	TRBJ1-2	TRBV7-6	CASSLGIPDRVSVYGYTF	TGTGCCAGCAGCTTAGGAATACCCGACAGGGTCTCAGTCTATGGCTACACCTTC
-	-	16	TRBJ2-7	TRBV18	CASSPQGGRDSYEQYF	TGTGCCAGCTCACCACAGGGGGGGCGGGATTCCTACGAGCAGTACTTC
-	-	15	TRBJ2-1	TRBV6-5	CASRLGEDPYNEQFF	TGTGCCAGCAGGCTGGGGGAGGACCCCTACAATGAGCAGTTCTTC
-	-	15	TRBJ1-6	TRBV2	CASSQTVSPNSPLHF	TGTGCCAGCAGTCAAACCGTCTCCCCAAATTCACCCCTCCACTTT
TRBD2	-	18	TRBJ2-2	TRBV9	CASSVVASGGLNTGELFF	TGTGCCAGCAGCGTAGTAGCTAGCGGGGGGCTTAACACCGGGGAGCTGTTTTTT
-	-	15	TRBJ2-7	TRBV6-4	CASSDSEGGLYEQYF	TGTGCCAGCAGTGACTCTGAGGGAGGACTCTACGAGCAGTACTTC
TRBD2	-	18	TRBJ2-7	TRBV23-1	CASRKTRLWTSGSYEQYF	TGCGCCAGCAGGAAGACCAGGTTGTGGACTAGCGGATCCTACGAGCAGTACTTC
TRBD1	-	14	TRBJ2-1	TRBV7-8	CASSYADRSNEQFF	TGTGCCAGCAGCTATGCGGACAGGAGCAATGAGCAGTTCTTC
-	-	16	TRBJ2-3	TRBV27	CASSPGGGPYTDTQYF	TGTGCCAGCAGCCCCGGGGGAGGTCCCTACACAGATACGCAGTATTTT
TRBD1	once	15	TRBJ2-7	TRBV5-4	CATRSSGTGSYEQYF	TGTGCCACCCGGTCCTCCGGGACAGGCTCCTACGAGCAGTACTTC
-	-	13	TRBJ2-1	TRBV28	CASNARDYNEQFF	TGTGCCAGCAATGCCAGGGATTACAATGAGCAGTTCTTC
-	few	13	TRBJ2-7	TRBV24-1	CATSKSGSYEQYF	TGTGCCACCAGTAAAAGCGGATCCTACGAGCAGTACTTC
TRBD1	-	15	TRBJ1-6	TRBV2	CASSEDRGQDSPLHF	TGTGCCAGCAGTGAAGACAGGGGGCAAGATTCACCCCTCCACTTT
-	-	15	TRBJ1-3	TRBV4-3	CASSQDSGTGNTIYF	TGCGCCAGCAGCCAAGATTCAGGGACGGGAAACACCATATATTTT
-	few	16	TRBJ2-3	TRBV19	CASSRKFGQSTDTQYF	TGTGCCAGTAGCCGCAAATTTGGGCAGAGCACAGATACGCAGTATTTT
-	-	18	TRBJ1-2	TRBV6-2/TRBV6-3	CASSYSRQSVRGADGYTF	TGTGCCAGCAGTTACTCACGACAATCAGTTAGAGGGGCTGATGGCTACACCTTC
-	medium-sized	14	TRBJ1-5	TRBV2	CASGDLESNQPQHF	TGTGCCAGCGGGGACCTAGAGAGCAATCAGCCCCAGCATTTT
-	-	14	TRBJ1-2	TRBV2	CASSDAGQDYGYTF	TGTGCCAGCAGTGACGCAGGGCAGGACTATGGCTACACCTTC
-	-	14	TRBJ1-3	TRBV6-2/TRBV6-3	CASSPGTDGNTIYF	TGTGCCAGCAGCCCAGGGACTGATGGAAACACCATATATTTT
TRBD1	-	14	TRBJ2-7	TRBV18	CASSPAGTEYEQYF	TGTGCCAGCTCACCGGCCGGGACAGAGTACGAGCAGTACTTC
-	-	14	TRBJ2-7	TRBV7-2	CASSLESTSYEQYF	TGTGCCAGCAGCTTAGAATCGACTAGCTACGAGCAGTACTTC
-	once	14	TRBJ2-7	TRBV4-2	CASSSVRQGGEQYF	TGTGCCAGCAGCTCCGTTCGGCAGGGTGGGGAGCAGTACTTC
-	-	15	TRBJ2-7	TRBV10-3	CAVGYLLGERYEQYF	TGTGCCGTAGGCTACTTGCTGGGTGAACGCTACGAGCAGTACTTC
-	few	17	TRBJ1-6	TRBV7-9	CASSLVVQTHYNSPLHF	TGTGCCAGCAGCTTAGTAGTTCAGACCCACTATAATTCACCCCTCCACTTT
-	few	11	TRBJ2-7	TRBV18	CASSPSNEQYF	TGTGCCAGCTCACCGTCTAACGAGCAGTACTTC
-	few	16	TRBJ1-3	TRBV6-1	CASSGFGGIGGNTIYF	TGTGCCAGCAGTGGATTTGGAGGGATAGGTGGAAACACCATATATTTT